The clone carrying this T cell receptor beta chain was found once. The antigen is undetermined. The sample originates from a study of CD8 T cells in Susac syndrome. Points from the study as a whole: The study admitted that it had a relatively small number of individuals in its TCR sequencing and HLA analysis.

This CDR3 spans 15 amino acids. Looked up from germline, CDR1 is SGHNT and CDR2 is YYREEE (reference sequence). V dropped 4 bases and J dropped 3; count of bases not matched to a gene: 5. Random-hexamer reverse transcription was applied to roughly 0.45 to 1 ug RNA. The CDR3 of TCR beta was amplified by immunoSEQ multiplex PCR across 54 Vbeta and 13 Jbeta. TCRdb recomputed calls from the immunoSEQ multiplex PCR reads with MiXCR, one row per CDR3 protein. The table has roughly 120,000 distinct CDR3 sequences, 90% to 95% seen once. The TCR sequence derives from a human donor in good health. This chain connects TRBV5-4 to TRBJ2-2; TRBD1 aligns across 8 bases. Sample: CD4+ T cells from PBMCs. Here the CDR3 DNA reads TGTGCCAGCAGCAGGGACAGGCGACACACCGGGGAGCTGTTTTTT. Translation gives CASSRDRRHTGELFF.